These 5 T cell receptor beta chains originate from one sample sequenced in a study of cytomegalovirus exposure and HLA in healthy donors. Primers: 60 Vbeta forward and 13 Jbeta reverse. Profiled with immunoSEQ multiplex PCR; TCRdb holds only in-frame clones, not every one. The sample comprises 100,000 to 150,000 clones, about 8.5% of which are singletons, and 5.5% rests with the top ten. Sequencing was carried out using PBMCs. The receptors were gathered from a man aged 40-49 years in good health and CMV-seronegative.

The chain combines TRBV2 with TRBJ1-2, with D possibly matching TRBD1 (5 bases). CDR1 and CDR2 from the germline V gene are SNHLY and FYNNEI. This CDR3 is 13 amino acids long. The V end lost 3 bases, the J end lost 2 bases, and 7 bases lay between the germline ends. The CDR3 bases are TGTGCCAGCAGTGAGGGGCTGAACTATGGCTACACCTTC. Translated: CASSEGLNYGYTF. Based on the CDR3 plus reference TRBV2 and TRBJ1-2, the full variable domain is EPEVTQTPSHQVTQMGQEVILRCVPISNHLYFYWYRQILGQKVEFLVSFYNNEISEKSEIFDDQFSVERPDGSNFTLKIRSTKLEDSAMYFCASSEGLNYGYTFGSGTRLTVV.

V usage is TRBV19 and J usage is TRBJ2-3; no definite D call. The germline V gene has CDR1 LNHDA and CDR2 SQIVND (reference sequence). V was trimmed by 3 bases and J by 2 bases, leaving 9 bases between them. The CDR3 is 14 amino acids. The CDR3 region is CASSILVNTDTQYF. In DNA form, the CDR3 reads TGTGCCAGTAGTATCTTAGTGAACACAGATACGCAGTATTTT.

The chain couples TRBV10-2 to TRBJ2-3; 8 bases agree with TRBD1. The CDR3 sequence is 16 residues long. Germline V gene lookup returns CDR1 WSHSY and CDR2 SAAADI. J lost 3 bases, V lost 2 bases, and 7 bases had no gene match. CDR3 nucleotides: TGCGCCAGCAGTGAGGGGGGGACAGGCCAAACAGATACGCAGTATTTT. Its protein is CASSEGGTGQTDTQYF.

As regards this clone: The sample holds other DNA sequences that translate to the same CDR3. The CDR3 loop reads CASSLSQGYEQYF. The CDR3 DNA reads TGTGCCAGCAGCTTAAGCCAGGGCTACGAGCAGTACTTC. The chain uses TRBV5-4 and TRBJ2-7, with TRBD1 as a possible D gene (5 bases). The ends were cut back, 2 bases at V and 3 bases at J, with 9 bases in the middle. Germline V gives CDR1 SGHNT, CDR2 YYREEE (reference sequence). The CDR3 loop spans 13 amino acids. Full variable domain (outside the CDR3, taken from reference TRBV5-4 and TRBJ2-7): ETGVTQSPTHLIKTRGQQVTLRCSSQSGHNTVSWYQQALGQGPQFIFQYYREEENGRGNFPPRFSGLQFPNYSSELNVNALELDDSALYLCASSLSQGYEQYFGPGTRLTVT.

The rearrangement joins TRBV21-1 to TRBJ1-2. TRBV21-1 is a pseudogene locus. This CDR3 has 14 residues. The CDR3, as DNA: TGTGCCAGCAGCAAACGGACTGGCCTCGATGGCTACACCTTC. It codes for CASSKRTGLDGYTF.